The source of this T cell receptor beta chain is a study of T-cell memory formation after mild COVID-19. At the level of the study: The study found TCR clusters largely donor specific.

General study points: Clones that contracted from day 15 to 85 were balanced CD4/CD8, while later expanders leaned CD4+. Researchers could not confirm that second-wave clones peaking on day 37 targeted SARS-CoV-2.

Germline V gene lookup returns CDR1 MNHEY and CDR2 SMNVEV (reference sequence). This CDR3 region has 15 residues. Trimming took off 5 bases at V and 4 bases at J, with 15 bases between the two ends. This clonotype was counted at least ten times. Its specificity is not known. TCRdb reprocessed the 5' RACE reads with MiXCR, giving one entry per CDR3 protein. The sample holds 450,000 to 650,000 distinct CDR3 sequences, over 20% seen once. V gene TRBV27 combines with J gene TRBJ2-1; possible D gene TRBD2, 5 bases. The sequence came from an adult woman who had mild COVID-19 (a few samples of this study predate the infection). Cell type and time point are not known. The sequenced material came from PBMCs or a T cell subset sorted from them (not recorded which). The CDR3 spells CASSIWGVQYNEQFF. The CDR3 DNA is TGTGCCAGCAGTATCTGGGGAGTACAGTACAATGAGCAGTTCTTC.